The clone carrying this T cell receptor beta chain was seen more than once but under ten times. The germline V gene has CDR1 MGHRA and CDR2 YSYEKL. V was shortened by 0 bases and J by 6 bases, with 6 bases between the two germline ends. The CDR3 extends over 13 amino acids. This sample is drawn from a study of monozygotic twins with cystic fibrosis. Assay: immunoSEQ multiplex PCR; the TCRdb copy retains only in-frame clones and omits some. The repertoire consists of 30,000 to 40,000 clones, with under 70% occurring once and the leading ten covering 0.75% to 0.85%. This clonotype originated in a girl under 18 with cystic fibrosis. Sequenced input: blood. This chain joins TRBV4-1 and TRBJ1-5; D is unclear. For the CDR3, the DNA is TGCGCCAGCAGCCAAGATATAAGTCAGCCCCAGCATTTT. Encoded protein: CASSQDISQPQHF.